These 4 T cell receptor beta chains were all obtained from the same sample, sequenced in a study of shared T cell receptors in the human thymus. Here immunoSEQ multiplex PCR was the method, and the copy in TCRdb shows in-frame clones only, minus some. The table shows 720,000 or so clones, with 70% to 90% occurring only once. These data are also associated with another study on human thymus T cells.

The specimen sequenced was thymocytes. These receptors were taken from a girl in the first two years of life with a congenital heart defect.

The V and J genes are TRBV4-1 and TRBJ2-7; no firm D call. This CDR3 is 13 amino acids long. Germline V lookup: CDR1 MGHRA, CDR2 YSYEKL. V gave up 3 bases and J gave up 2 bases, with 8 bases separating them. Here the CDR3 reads CASSHVFPYEQYF. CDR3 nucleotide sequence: TGCGCCAGCAGCCACGTATTTCCCTACGAGCAGTACTTC.

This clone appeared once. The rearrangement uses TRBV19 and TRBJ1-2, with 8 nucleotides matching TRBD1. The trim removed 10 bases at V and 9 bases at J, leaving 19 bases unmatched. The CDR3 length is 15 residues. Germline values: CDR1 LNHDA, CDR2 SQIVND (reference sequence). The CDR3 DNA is TGTGCCACCGAGAGGGGACAGGTCGGTTTTATTCGCTACACCTTC. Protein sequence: CATERGQVGFIRYTF.

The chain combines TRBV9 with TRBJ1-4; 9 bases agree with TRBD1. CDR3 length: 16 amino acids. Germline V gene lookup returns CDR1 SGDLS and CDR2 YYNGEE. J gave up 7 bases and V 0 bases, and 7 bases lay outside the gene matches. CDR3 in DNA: TGTGCCAGCAGCGTAGCTCGTGGGACAGGGTCTGAAAAACTGTTTTTT. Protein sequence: CASSVARGTGSEKLFF.

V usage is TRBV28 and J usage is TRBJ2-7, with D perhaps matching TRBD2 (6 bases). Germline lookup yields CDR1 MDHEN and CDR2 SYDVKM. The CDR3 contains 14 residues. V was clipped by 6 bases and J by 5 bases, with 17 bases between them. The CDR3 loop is CASRRGLPGNEQYF. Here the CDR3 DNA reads TGTGCCAGCAGGAGGGGACTCCCAGGGAACGAGCAGTACTTC.